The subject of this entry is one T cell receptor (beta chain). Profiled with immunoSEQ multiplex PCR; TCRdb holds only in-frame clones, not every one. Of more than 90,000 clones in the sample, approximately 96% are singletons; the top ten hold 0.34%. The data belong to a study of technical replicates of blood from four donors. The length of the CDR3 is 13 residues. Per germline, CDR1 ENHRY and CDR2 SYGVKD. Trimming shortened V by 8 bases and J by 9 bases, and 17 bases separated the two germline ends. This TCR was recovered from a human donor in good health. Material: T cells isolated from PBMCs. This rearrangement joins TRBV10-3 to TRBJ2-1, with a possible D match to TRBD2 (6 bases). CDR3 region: CAIREYGVGEQFF. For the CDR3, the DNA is TGTGCCATCCGGGAGTACGGGGTCGGTGAGCAGTTCTTC.